The clone carrying this T cell receptor (beta chain) was seen more than once but under ten times. Its antigen remains unidentified. Germline lookup yields CDR1 ENHRY and CDR2 SYGVKD. This CDR3 contains 14 residues. The junction had 8 bases not matched to a gene; V was cut back by 9 bases and J by 2 bases. The record originates from a study of T cell repertoires in cytomegalovirus infection. MiXCR, run by TCRdb on the reads, gives a single entry per CDR3 protein. The sample has fewer than 900,000 distinct CDR3 sequences, roughly 28% seen once. The receptor comes from a human donor in good health (CMV status not recorded). Some clones in this sample may be carry-over from other donors' samples. The rearrangement joins TRBV10-3 to TRBJ2-7; 9 bases are a match to TRBD1. The source material was cultured CD8+ T cells from PBMCs, sampled from culture after CMV antigen stimulation. CDR3 DNA: TGTGCCATTCACCGGGACAGGGCCACCTACGAGCAGTACTTC. Its protein product is CAIHRDRATYEQYF.